A selection of T cell receptor beta chains follows, all from one sample in a study of beta chain features in type 1 diabetes. The table came from immunoSEQ multiplex PCR; TCRdb's copy has only in-frame clones and leaves some out. The sample has roughly 350,000 clones, more than 9.5% seen once. Sequencing was performed on naive CD4+ T cells from blood. The receptors come from a woman aged 25 to 45 in good health. The CDR3 runs from the conserved cysteine through the conserved F or W. Each record gives: CDR3 protein, CDR3 DNA, clone size, J gene, V gene, D gene. D genes are given only for firm matches. Not all rows give a size; the values are once, few, many and, for expanded clones, a class.

CDR3 protein: CAWSVLAGGPGETQYF
CDR3 DNA: TGTGCCTGGAGTGTACTAGCGGGAGGGCCAGGAGAGACCCAGTACTTC
clone size: few
J gene: TRBJ2-5
V gene: TRBV30
D gene: TRBD2

CDR3 protein: CASSLQARRVNTEAFF
CDR3 DNA: TGTGCCAGCAGTTTACAGGCTCGGCGGGTGAACACTGAAGCTTTCTTT
clone size: -
J gene: TRBJ1-1
V gene: TRBV28
D gene: -

CDR3 protein: CASEPRTGGPDEQFF
CDR3 DNA: TGTGCCAGCGAACCTAGAACGGGAGGGCCCGATGAGCAGTTCTTC
clone size: -
J gene: TRBJ2-1
V gene: TRBV11-2
D gene: TRBD2

CDR3 protein: CASSLVLAEYNEQFF
CDR3 DNA: TGTGCCAGCAGCTTAGTACTAGCGGAGTACAATGAGCAGTTCTTC
clone size: few
J gene: TRBJ2-1
V gene: TRBV7-6
D gene: TRBD2

CDR3 protein: CASSTGGTEAFF
CDR3 DNA: TGTGCCAGCAGCACAGGGGGGACTGAAGCTTTCTTT
clone size: -
J gene: TRBJ1-1
V gene: TRBV28
D gene: TRBD1

CDR3 protein: CASKGREGYNEQFF
CDR3 DNA: TGTGCCAGCAAGGGGCGGGAGGGATACAATGAGCAGTTCTTC
clone size: few
J gene: TRBJ2-1
V gene: TRBV28
D gene: TRBD2

CDR3 protein: CASSRSGLAGEETQYF
CDR3 DNA: TGTGCCAGCAGCCGATCGGGACTAGCGGGAGAAGAGACCCAGTACTTC
clone size: few
J gene: TRBJ2-5
V gene: TRBV7-9
D gene: TRBD2

CDR3 protein: CASSTGGGYTF
CDR3 DNA: TGTGCCAGCAGCACAGGGGGCGGCTACACCTTC
clone size: -
J gene: TRBJ1-2
V gene: TRBV6-6
D gene: TRBD1

CDR3 protein: CAWSQTGTGGYTF
CDR3 DNA: TGTGCCTGGAGCCAAACAGGGACGGGGGGCTACACCTTC
clone size: once
J gene: TRBJ1-2
V gene: TRBV30
D gene: -

CDR3 protein: CASSHGSSYEQYF
CDR3 DNA: TGTGCCAGCAGTCACGGGTCCTCCTACGAGCAGTACTTC
clone size: few
J gene: TRBJ2-7
V gene: TRBV28
D gene: -

CDR3 protein: CASSPRTGQETQYF
CDR3 DNA: TGTGCCAGCTCACCACGGACAGGACAAGAGACCCAGTACTTC
clone size: few
J gene: TRBJ2-5
V gene: TRBV18
D gene: TRBD1

CDR3 protein: CATSRDGRSDEQYF
CDR3 DNA: TGTGCCACCAGCAGAGACGGGAGGTCGGACGAGCAGTACTTC
clone size: few
J gene: TRBJ2-7
V gene: TRBV15
D gene: TRBD2

CDR3 protein: CASSFYSGGQETQYF
CDR3 DNA: TGTGCCAGCAGCTTTTATAGCGGGGGGCAAGAGACCCAGTACTTC
clone size: -
J gene: TRBJ2-5
V gene: TRBV11-2
D gene: TRBD2

CDR3 protein: CASSPGQQETQYF
CDR3 DNA: TGTGCCAGCAGCCCGGGACAGCAAGAGACCCAGTACTTC
clone size: few
J gene: TRBJ2-5
V gene: TRBV9
D gene: TRBD1

CDR3 protein: CASSPQAGYSGANVLTF
CDR3 DNA: TGTGCCAGCTCACCACAAGCAGGGTACTCTGGGGCCAACGTCCTGACTTTC
clone size: -
J gene: TRBJ2-6
V gene: TRBV18
D gene: -

CDR3 protein: CASSERRMTSTDTQYF
CDR3 DNA: TGTGCCAGCAGTGAAAGGAGGATGACTAGCACAGATACGCAGTATTTT
clone size: -
J gene: TRBJ2-3
V gene: TRBV25-1
D gene: -

CDR3 protein: CASSQRTEQETQYF
CDR3 DNA: TGTGCCAGCTCGCAAAGGACAGAACAAGAGACCCAGTACTTC
clone size: -
J gene: TRBJ2-5
V gene: TRBV18
D gene: -

CDR3 protein: CASSRTGGQPQHF
CDR3 DNA: TGTGCCAGCAGTCGGACAGGAGGTCAGCCCCAGCATTTT
clone size: few
J gene: TRBJ1-5
V gene: TRBV7-9
D gene: TRBD1

CDR3 protein: CASSPGLADYNEQFF
CDR3 DNA: TGTGCCAGCTCACCAGGACTAGCGGACTACAATGAGCAGTTCTTC
clone size: few
J gene: TRBJ2-1
V gene: TRBV18
D gene: TRBD2

CDR3 protein: CASSPQDLTDTQYF
CDR3 DNA: TGTGCCAGCTCACCTCAGGATTTGACAGATACGCAGTATTTT
clone size: -
J gene: TRBJ2-3
V gene: TRBV18
D gene: -

CDR3 protein: CASSPGPSGGIETQYF
CDR3 DNA: TGTGCCAGTAGTCCCGGGCCCTCGGGAGGAATAGAGACCCAGTACTTC
clone size: -
J gene: TRBJ2-5
V gene: TRBV19
D gene: TRBD2

CDR3 protein: CASSPAGPPGNEQFF
CDR3 DNA: TGTGCCAGCAGCCCGGCGGGACCCCCCGGGAATGAGCAGTTCTTC
clone size: -
J gene: TRBJ2-1
V gene: TRBV7-3
D gene: -

CDR3 protein: CASSVSGPYEQYF
CDR3 DNA: TGTGCCAGCAGTGTTTCAGGTCCCTACGAGCAGTACTTC
clone size: few
J gene: TRBJ2-7
V gene: TRBV28
D gene: -

CDR3 protein: CASSPRAGSTDTQYF
CDR3 DNA: TGTGCCAGCAGCCCCAGGGCAGGAAGCACAGATACGCAGTATTTT
clone size: -
J gene: TRBJ2-3
V gene: TRBV7-8
D gene: -

CDR3 protein: CASSSEGRWTGELFF
CDR3 DNA: TGTGCCAGCAGTTCGGAGGGCCGGTGGACCGGGGAGCTGTTTTTT
clone size: few
J gene: TRBJ2-2
V gene: TRBV6-6
D gene: -

CDR3 protein: CASSLRDFPYNEQFF
CDR3 DNA: TGTGCCAGCAGCTTGCGGGACTTCCCTTACAATGAGCAGTTCTTC
clone size: -
J gene: TRBJ2-1
V gene: TRBV11-2
D gene: -

CDR3 protein: CACQSRGAGDEQFF
CDR3 DNA: TGTGCCTGCCAGAGCCGCGGGGCGGGTGATGAGCAGTTCTTC
clone size: -
J gene: TRBJ2-1
V gene: TRBV30
D gene: -

CDR3 protein: CASSKGQEPSTDTQYF
CDR3 DNA: TGCGCCAGCAGCAAAGGACAGGAACCTAGCACAGATACGCAGTATTTT
clone size: -
J gene: TRBJ2-3
V gene: TRBV4-3
D gene: TRBD1

CDR3 protein: CASSLGVGGPNEQFF
CDR3 DNA: TGTGCCAGCAGCTTAGGGGTGGGAGGGCCTAATGAGCAGTTCTTC
clone size: few
J gene: TRBJ2-1
V gene: TRBV7-9
D gene: TRBD2

CDR3 protein: CASAGRQSYEQYF
CDR3 DNA: TGTGCCAGCGCGGGCAGGCAATCCTACGAGCAGTACTTC
clone size: few
J gene: TRBJ2-7
V gene: TRBV6-5
D gene: -

CDR3 protein: CASRPLWREVSNEQFF
CDR3 DNA: TGTGCCAGCAGGCCGCTCTGGCGGGAGGTTAGCAATGAGCAGTTCTTC
clone size: -
J gene: TRBJ2-1
V gene: TRBV28
D gene: TRBD2

CDR3 protein: CASKTQGAGGYTF
CDR3 DNA: TGCGCCAGCAAAACCCAGGGGGCGGGTGGCTACACCTTC
clone size: few
J gene: TRBJ1-2
V gene: TRBV4-3
D gene: TRBD1

CDR3 protein: CASGRRITDTQYF
CDR3 DNA: TGTGCCAGCGGCCGGCGGATAACAGATACGCAGTATTTT
clone size: -
J gene: TRBJ2-3
V gene: TRBV2
D gene: -

CDR3 protein: CASSFPRVAGEVAYNEQFF
CDR3 DNA: TGCGCCAGCAGCTTCCCTAGAGTAGCGGGAGAGGTGGCCTACAATGAGCAGTTCTTC
clone size: -
J gene: TRBJ2-1
V gene: TRBV5-1
D gene: TRBD2

CDR3 protein: CASSPWAGVYEQYF
CDR3 DNA: TGTGCCAGCAGCCCGTGGGCGGGAGTCTACGAGCAGTACTTC
clone size: few
J gene: TRBJ2-7
V gene: TRBV14
D gene: TRBD2

CDR3 protein: CASSADSYGYTF
CDR3 DNA: TGTGCCAGCTCAGCGGACAGCTATGGCTACACCTTC
clone size: -
J gene: TRBJ1-2
V gene: TRBV18
D gene: -

CDR3 protein: CAWSAHLLAGGQDTQYF
CDR3 DNA: TGTGCCTGGAGTGCTCACCTTTTAGCGGGAGGTCAAGATACGCAGTATTTT
clone size: few
J gene: TRBJ2-3
V gene: TRBV30
D gene: TRBD2

CDR3 protein: CASRAGTGFTDTQYF
CDR3 DNA: TGTGCCAGCAGAGCCGGGACAGGGTTCACAGATACGCAGTATTTT
clone size: -
J gene: TRBJ2-3
V gene: TRBV6-5
D gene: TRBD1

CDR3 protein: CASSLMQGKETQYF
CDR3 DNA: TGTGCCAGCAGTCTGATGCAGGGAAAGGAGACCCAGTACTTC
clone size: few
J gene: TRBJ2-5
V gene: TRBV6-5
D gene: -

CDR3 protein: CASSQAYLSSYNEQFF
CDR3 DNA: TGCGCCAGCAGCCAAGCGTACTTGAGCTCCTACAATGAGCAGTTCTTC
clone size: few
J gene: TRBJ2-1
V gene: TRBV4-3
D gene: -

CDR3 protein: CASSQTPGLAGYNEQFF
CDR3 DNA: TGCGCCAGCAGCCAAACGCCGGGACTAGCGGGATACAATGAGCAGTTCTTC
clone size: -
J gene: TRBJ2-1
V gene: TRBV4-3
D gene: TRBD2

CDR3 protein: CAWSVVGATNEKLFF
CDR3 DNA: TGTGCCTGGAGTGTAGTGGGCGCAACTAATGAAAAACTGTTTTTT
clone size: -
J gene: TRBJ1-4
V gene: TRBV30
D gene: -

CDR3 protein: CASSLSGQGTGELFF
CDR3 DNA: TGTGCCAGCAGCTTATCGGGACAGGGAACCGGGGAGCTGTTTTTT
clone size: -
J gene: TRBJ2-2
V gene: TRBV7-3
D gene: TRBD1

CDR3 protein: CASSLEAGGKNIQYF
CDR3 DNA: TGTGCCAGCAGTTTGGAGGCGGGAGGGAAAAACATTCAGTACTTC
clone size: -
J gene: TRBJ2-4
V gene: TRBV6-5
D gene: TRBD2

CDR3 protein: CASSLGSERETQYF
CDR3 DNA: TGCGCCAGCAGCTTGGGATCAGAGAGGGAGACCCAGTACTTC
clone size: -
J gene: TRBJ2-5
V gene: TRBV5-1
D gene: -

CDR3 protein: CATPGRGEAYNEQFF
CDR3 DNA: TGTGCCACCCCGGGGCGGGGGGAGGCCTACAATGAGCAGTTCTTC
clone size: few
J gene: TRBJ2-1
V gene: TRBV7-9
D gene: TRBD2

CDR3 protein: CASRRETSGSYEQYF
CDR3 DNA: TGCGCCAGCAGAAGAGAGACTAGCGGATCCTACGAGCAGTACTTC
clone size: few
J gene: TRBJ2-7
V gene: TRBV5-1
D gene: TRBD2

CDR3 protein: CASSPLALLSYEQYF
CDR3 DNA: TGTGCCAGCAGCCCCCTAGCGCTACTCTCCTACGAGCAGTACTTC
clone size: -
J gene: TRBJ2-7
V gene: TRBV7-2
D gene: -

CDR3 protein: CASSLLRDRDYEQYF
CDR3 DNA: TGTGCCAGCAGCTTACTCAGGGACAGAGATTACGAGCAGTACTTC
clone size: few
J gene: TRBJ2-7
V gene: TRBV7-9
D gene: TRBD1

CDR3 protein: CASRNRGPNQPQHF
CDR3 DNA: TGTGCCAGCAGGAACAGGGGACCCAATCAGCCCCAGCATTTT
clone size: once
J gene: TRBJ1-5
V gene: TRBV27
D gene: TRBD1

CDR3 protein: CASLAGGTYEQYF
CDR3 DNA: TGTGCCAGCTTAGCGGGAGGAACCTACGAGCAGTACTTC
clone size: -
J gene: TRBJ2-7
V gene: TRBV28
D gene: TRBD2

CDR3 protein: CASSGSVGPGELFF
CDR3 DNA: TGTGCCAGCAGTGGGTCAGTGGGCCCTGGGGAGCTGTTTTTT
clone size: few
J gene: TRBJ2-2
V gene: TRBV25-1
D gene: -